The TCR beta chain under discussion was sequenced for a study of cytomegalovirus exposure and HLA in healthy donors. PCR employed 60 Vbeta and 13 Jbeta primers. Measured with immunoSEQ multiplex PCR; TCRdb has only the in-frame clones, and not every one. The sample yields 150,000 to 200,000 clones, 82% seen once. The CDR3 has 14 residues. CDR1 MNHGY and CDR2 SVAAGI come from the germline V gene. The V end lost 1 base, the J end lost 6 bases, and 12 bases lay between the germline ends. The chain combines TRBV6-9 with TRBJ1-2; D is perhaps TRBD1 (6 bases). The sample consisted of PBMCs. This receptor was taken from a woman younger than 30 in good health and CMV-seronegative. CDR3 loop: CASSYLGRGHGYTF. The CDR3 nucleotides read TGTGCCAGCAGTTATTTGGGCAGGGGTCATGGCTACACCTTC.